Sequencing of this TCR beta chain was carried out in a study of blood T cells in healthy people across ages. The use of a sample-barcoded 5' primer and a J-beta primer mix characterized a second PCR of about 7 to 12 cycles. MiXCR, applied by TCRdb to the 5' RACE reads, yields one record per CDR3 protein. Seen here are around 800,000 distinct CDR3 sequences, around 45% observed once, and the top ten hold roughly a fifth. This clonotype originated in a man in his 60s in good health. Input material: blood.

Here the CDR3 reads CSASLRLAGNTDTQYF. In DNA form, the CDR3 reads TGCAGTGCTTCTCTCAGACTAGCGGGGAACACAGATACGCAGTATTTT. The rearrangement uses TRBV20-1 and TRBJ2-3; TRBD2 matches at 11 bases. CDR1 is DFQATT and CDR2 is SNEGSKA in the germline V gene (reference sequence). Trimming cost V 5 bases and J 2 bases; bases outside gene matches: 9. The CDR3 is 16 residues long.